Listed below are T cell receptor beta chains from one sample, sequenced in a study of blood T cells in healthy people across ages. TCRdb passed the 5' RACE reads through MiXCR, listing each CDR3 protein once. This sample has some 1.6 million distinct CDR3 sequences, with roughly 32% found just once. The sample was blood. Receptor source: a woman in her twenties or thirties in good health. Both conserved end residues are part of each CDR3. D genes are given only for firm matches. Clone sizes are given selectively: once, few, many, or a class where the clone is expanded.

>12|TRBJ1-6|TRBV6-5|NA|NA
CASSQWNSPLHF
TGTGCCAGCAGTCAGTGGAATTCACCCCTCCACTTT
>16|TRBJ1-2|TRBV28|NA|NA
CASSLRRGVTVGGYTF
TGTGCCAGCAGTCTTCGGCGGGGGGTGACTGTGGGAGGCTACACCTTC
>12|TRBJ2-3|TRBV24-1|NA|NA
CATSDVTDTQYF
TGTGCCACCAGTGATGTCACAGATACGCAGTATTTT
>15|TRBJ2-7|TRBV7-8|few|TRBD1
CASSSGQALSYEQYF
TGTGCCAGCAGCTCAGGACAGGCGCTCTCCTACGAGCAGTACTTC
>15|TRBJ1-5|TRBV7-2|many|TRBD1
CASSRDRGSNQPQHF
TGTGCCAGCAGCCGGGACAGGGGCAGCAATCAGCCCCAGCATTTT
>14|TRBJ1-1|TRBV20-1|NA|NA
CSARAGALNTEAFF
TGCAGTGCTAGAGCAGGAGCCTTGAACACTGAAGCTTTCTTT
>17|TRBJ2-7|TRBV6-1|NA|NA
CASSEFYGGKPSYEQYF
TGTGCCAGCAGTGAATTTTACGGGGGTAAGCCCTCCTACGAGCAGTACTTC
>15|TRBJ1-2|TRBV3-1|few|NA
CASSQEGRREYGYTF
TGTGCCAGCAGCCAAGAGGGGAGAAGAGAGTATGGCTACACCTTC
>13|TRBJ2-3|TRBV20-1|few|NA
CSARVQSTDTQYF
TGCAGTGCTAGAGTTCAGAGCACAGATACGCAGTATTTT
>17|TRBJ1-2|TRBV4-1|NA|TRBD1
CASSFGTGTGGNYGYTF
TGCGCCAGCAGCTTTGGCACCGGGACAGGGGGAAACTATGGCTACACCTTC
>15|TRBJ2-7|TRBV7-6|many|NA
CASSLGGGQTYEQYF
TGTGCCAGCAGCTTAGGGGGGGGACAGACCTACGAGCAGTACTTC
>16|TRBJ2-7|TRBV20-1|NA|NA
CSAGGTGLIRGYEQYF
TGCAGTGCTGGGGGGACGGGGTTGATCAGGGGCTACGAGCAGTACTTC
>16|TRBJ1-2|TRBV6-2/TRBV6-3|NA|NA
CASSYLYEGRGYGYTF
TGTGCCAGCAGTTACTTGTACGAGGGACGGGGCTATGGCTACACCTTC
>14|TRBJ2-1|TRBV7-9|few|NA
CASSLAEGGDEQFF
TGTGCCAGCAGCTTAGCCGAGGGGGGCGATGAGCAGTTCTTC
>20|TRBJ2-1|TRBV6-2/TRBV6-3|once|TRBD2
CASSTDKTSGEALFYNEQFF
TGTGCCAGCAGCACGGATAAAACTAGCGGGGAGGCCCTGTTCTACAATGAGCAGTTCTTC
>15|TRBJ2-3|TRBV28|many|NA
CASSPSGTSTDTQYF
TGTGCCAGCAGTCCCAGCGGTACTAGCACAGATACGCAGTATTTT
>17|TRBJ2-3|TRBV6-5|NA|TRBD2
CASSYATSGRSADTQYF
TGTGCCAGCAGTTACGCTACTAGCGGGAGAAGTGCAGATACGCAGTATTTT
>17|TRBJ2-6|TRBV6-5|NA|TRBD2
CASSYRAGGAGANVLTF
TGTGCCAGCAGTTACAGGGCGGGGGGTGCTGGCGCCAACGTCCTGACTTTC
>15|TRBJ2-3|TRBV4-2|NA|TRBD2
CASGRLAGNTDTQYF
TGTGCCAGCGGCCGACTAGCAGGCAACACAGATACGCAGTATTTT
>12|TRBJ1-1|TRBV6-1|few|NA
CASGAGGIGAFF
TGTGCCAGCGGGGCCGGGGGGATAGGCGCTTTCTTT
>15|TRBJ2-7|TRBV7-9|NA|TRBD1
CASSSGQGLSCEQYF
TGTGCCAGCAGCTCGGGACAGGGGCTTTCCTGCGAGCAGTACTTC
>17|TRBJ2-4|TRBV3-1|NA|TRBD2
CASSQVPGGSAKNIQYF
TGTGCCAGCAGCCAAGTTCCTGGCGGGAGTGCCAAAAACATTCAGTACTTC
>12|TRBJ1-1|TRBV11-2|NA|NA
CASSGRVRGAFF
TGTGCCAGCAGCGGCCGAGTCCGGGGAGCTTTCTTT
>13|TRBJ1-1|TRBV20-1|NA|NA
CSAFQRVTAEAFF
TGCAGTGCTTTCCAGAGGGTAACGGCTGAAGCTTTCTTT
>15|TRBJ2-1|TRBV20-1|NA|TRBD2
CSAERTSGNLNEQFF
TGCAGTGCAGAGCGGACTAGCGGGAACTTAAATGAGCAGTTCTTC
>16|TRBJ2-7|TRBV7-2|NA|NA
CASSLYAEGLSYEQYF
TGTGCCAGCAGCTTATACGCCGAGGGGCTATCCTACGAGCAGTACTTC
>15|TRBJ2-7|TRBV2|NA|TRBD1
CASGARDSHFYEQYF
TGTGCCAGCGGGGCCCGGGACAGCCATTTCTACGAGCAGTACTTC
>16|TRBJ2-7|TRBV4-1|NA|NA
CASSQHLERAYNEQYF
TGCGCCAGCAGCCAACATCTGGAGAGGGCCTACAATGAGCAGTACTTC
>14|TRBJ2-5|TRBV7-3|once|TRBD1
CTGQDRADFETQYF
TGTACCGGACAGGACAGGGCTGATTTTGAGACCCAGTACTTC
>14|TRBJ2-1|TRBV12-3/TRBV12-4|NA|NA
CASSFSRGTVEQFF
TGTGCCAGCAGTTTCAGTAGGGGGACCGTTGAGCAGTTCTTC
>14|TRBJ2-7|TRBV10-3|NA|NA
CAISEFPGANEQYF
TGTGCCATCAGTGAGTTTCCGGGGGCAAACGAGCAGTACTTC
>12|TRBJ2-7|TRBV20-1|few|NA
CSAGTLAYEQYF
TGCAGTGCAGGGACATTAGCCTACGAGCAGTACTTC
>14|TRBJ2-1|TRBV4-1|many|NA
CASSRLPLPNEQFF
TGCGCCAGCAGCCGTCTCCCATTACCCAATGAGCAGTTCTTC
>16|TRBJ2-1|TRBV4-1|NA|NA
CASSRGGESPYNEQFF
TGCGCCAGCAGCCGGGGTGGGGAAAGTCCTTACAATGAGCAGTTCTTC
>14|TRBJ1-2|TRBV5-1|many|TRBD1
CASSSTGGNYGYTF
TGTGCCAGCAGTAGCACAGGGGGGAACTATGGCTACACCTTC
>16|TRBJ2-7|TRBV27|NA|TRBD1
CASSRMGQDGTYEQYF
TGTGCCAGCAGTCGAATGGGACAGGACGGAACCTACGAGCAGTACTTC
>15|TRBJ2-7|TRBV6-2/TRBV6-3|few|TRBD2
CASSTPGLAGYEQYF
TGTGCCAGCAGTACCCCGGGACTAGCGGGGTACGAGCAGTACTTC
>13|TRBJ1-2|TRBV7-9|NA|NA
CASSPTVYYGYTF
TGTGCCAGCAGCCCGACAGTTTACTATGGCTACACCTTC
>15|TRBJ2-3|TRBV28|NA|TRBD1
CASSRGQGAGDTQYF
TGTGCCAGCAGTAGAGGACAGGGGGCCGGAGATACGCAGTATTTT
>13|TRBJ2-3|TRBV29-1|many|NA
CSASRGETDTQYF
TGCAGCGCTAGCAGGGGAGAGACAGATACGCAGTATTTT
>15|TRBJ1-2|TRBV27|few|NA
CASSTATEIRRGYTF
TGTGCCAGCAGTACGGCTACGGAAATTAGACGTGGCTACACCTTC
>16|TRBJ1-1|TRBV27|NA|TRBD1
CASGKTGGKLSTEAFF
TGTGCCAGCGGAAAAACAGGGGGCAAGCTTAGCACTGAAGCTTTCTTT
>15|TRBJ2-1|TRBV4-1|NA|TRBD2
CASSQASGAYNEQFF
TGCGCCAGCAGCCAAGCTAGCGGGGCCTACAATGAGCAGTTCTTC
>14|TRBJ1-1|TRBV6-1|NA|NA
CASDPGRFPTEAFF
TGTGCCAGCGATCCAGGCAGGTTCCCCACTGAAGCTTTCTTT
>15|TRBJ2-7|TRBV13|NA|TRBD2
CASSSGLAGGNEQYF
TGTGCCAGCAGCTCCGGACTAGCGGGAGGAAACGAGCAGTACTTC
>17|TRBJ2-5|TRBV6-1|NA|TRBD1
CASSPLTGAAPSGTQYF
TGTGCCAGTAGCCCTCTTACAGGGGCCGCACCTTCGGGGACCCAGTACTTC
>13|TRBJ1-1|TRBV6-1|NA|NA
CASSEWRPTEAFF
TGTGCCAGCAGTGAGTGGCGGCCCACTGAAGCTTTCTTT
>15|TRBJ2-5|TRBV11-2|few|NA
CASSFMDLDQETQYF
TGTGCCAGCAGCTTTATGGACTTAGACCAAGAGACCCAGTACTTC
>15|TRBJ2-7|TRBV7-9|few|NA
CASSLVGGATDEQYF
TGTGCCAGCAGCTTAGTGGGGGGGGCAACGGACGAGCAGTACTTC
>14|TRBJ2-5|TRBV5-1|NA|NA
CASSSALPGETQYF
TGCGCCAGCAGCTCAGCCCTCCCTGGAGAGACCCAGTACTTC
>14|TRBJ2-7|TRBV7-6|few|NA
CACSLDGGAYEQYF
TGTGCCTGCAGCTTAGATGGAGGGGCCTACGAGCAGTACTTC
>16|TRBJ1-6|TRBV4-1|NA|NA
CASSQEVGGYNSPLHF
TGCGCCAGCAGCCAAGAGGTGGGGGGATATAATTCACCCCTCCACTTT
>12|TRBJ2-3|TRBV28|NA|TRBD2
CASQAGTDTQYF
TGTGCCAGCCAAGCGGGGACAGATACGCAGTATTTT
>14|TRBJ1-4|TRBV12-3/TRBV12-4|NA|NA
CASTLGQAREKLFF
TGTGCCAGCACCCTTGGGCAGGCGAGGGAAAAACTGTTTTTT
>16|TRBJ2-1|TRBV5-1|few|NA
CASSFSAGPPYNEQFF
TGCGCCAGCAGCTTTTCCGCGGGACCTCCCTACAATGAGCAGTTCTTC
>18|TRBJ1-5|TRBV28|few|TRBD1
CASSFTTNRGQVNQPQHF
TGTGCCAGCAGTTTTACCACTAACAGGGGGCAAGTAAATCAGCCCCAGCATTTT
>15|TRBJ2-7|TRBV11-2|NA|TRBD1
CASSFPGTGAYEQYF
TGTGCCAGCAGTTTTCCGGGGACAGGGGCCTACGAGCAGTACTTC
>18|TRBJ2-6|TRBV5-1|NA|NA
CASSPRVPNASGANVLTF
TGCGCCAGCAGCCCTAGGGTTCCTAACGCCTCTGGGGCCAACGTCCTGACTTTC
>15|TRBJ2-3|TRBV12-3/TRBV12-4|few|NA
CASSLRGARTDTQYF
TGTGCCAGCAGTTTAAGGGGGGCGCGCACAGATACGCAGTATTTT